This TCR beta chain was observed in a study of vaccination effects on CD4 cells after COVID-19. On the study more broadly: Both early and late time points after vaccination provided samples from three convalescent patients. It was a median of 72 days after the second dose that post-vaccine samples were obtained. Study findings and constraints: Marked clonal contraction of infection- and vaccine-induced clones was seen late after vaccination.

Profiled with immunoSEQ multiplex PCR; TCRdb holds only in-frame clones, not every one. Seen here are 14,000 or so clones, 78% observed once, and the top ten hold 25% to 35%. The V end was cut by 0 bases, the J end by 5 bases, with 12 bases between. CDR3 length: 14 amino acids. Per germline, CDR1 SGHKS and CDR2 YYEKEE (reference sequence). Viral peptide pools were used in the ViraFEST assay to expand antigen-specific CD4+ T cells, and sequencing came afterward. The culture ran for roughly ten days before CD4+ T cells were isolated. SARS-CoV-2 infected the person between March and December 2020, as confirmed by PCR. Every participant took two doses of the BNT162b2 or mRNA-1273 vaccine. Culturing of about 2 million PBMC per well took place with about 9 IU/ml IL-2 and about 9.3 ug/ml peptides. On this clone itself: As yet, its antigen is unknown.

The input for sequencing was CD4+ T cells from PBMCs cultured with HCoV-NL63 spike peptides, taken after COVID-19 vaccination. This clonotype originated in a human donor who had a prior SARS-CoV-2 infection. This rearrangement joins TRBV5-5 to TRBJ2-7; D possibly corresponds to TRBD1 (5 bases). The DNA of the CDR3 is TGTGCCAGCAGCTTGGCAGGGATAGGGCACGAGCAGTACTTC. Its translation is CASSLAGIGHEQYF.